The TCR beta chain under discussion was sequenced for a study of graft-versus-host responses after intestinal transplantation. Study-wide context: Grafts were multivisceral, liver-intestinal, or isolated intestinal. Study results and caveats: Circulating GvH clone levels at their peak were associated with HvG declines (early post-transplant). GvH clones were found in recipient marrow; some appeared first in ileum or blood.

Sequencing used immunoSEQ multiplex PCR; TCRdb keeps in-frame clones, though not all of them. Counted here are some 90,000 clones, roughly 90% occurring once; the ten biggest clones make up around 0.11%. To note about this clone: Its antigen is unknown.

The starting material was unstimulated CD4+ T cells sorted from spleen or lymph node cells, obtained before intestinal transplant. This receptor was identified in a human donor who received an intestinal transplant.

For the CDR3, the DNA is TGTGCCAGCAGTGAGGGAGGCACGTACTTC. Protein sequence: CASSEGGTYF. J is TRBJ2-5 and V is TRBV6-1; D perhaps matches TRBD2 (6 bases). CDR1 MNHNS and CDR2 SASEGT come from the germline V gene. This CDR3 is 10 amino acids long. V dropped 3 bases and J dropped 13 bases, with 9 bases sitting between them.